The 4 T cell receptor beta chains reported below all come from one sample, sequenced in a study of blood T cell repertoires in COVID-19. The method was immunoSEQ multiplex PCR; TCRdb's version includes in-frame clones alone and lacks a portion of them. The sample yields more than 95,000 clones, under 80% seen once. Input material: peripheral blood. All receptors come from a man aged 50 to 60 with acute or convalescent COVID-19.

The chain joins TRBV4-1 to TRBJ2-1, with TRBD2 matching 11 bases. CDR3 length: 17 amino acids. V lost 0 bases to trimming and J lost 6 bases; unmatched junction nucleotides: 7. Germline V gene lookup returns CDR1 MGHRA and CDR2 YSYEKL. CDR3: CASSQDPLAGEANEQFF. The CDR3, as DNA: TGCGCCAGCAGCCAAGACCCACTAGCGGGAGAAGCCAATGAGCAGTTCTTC.

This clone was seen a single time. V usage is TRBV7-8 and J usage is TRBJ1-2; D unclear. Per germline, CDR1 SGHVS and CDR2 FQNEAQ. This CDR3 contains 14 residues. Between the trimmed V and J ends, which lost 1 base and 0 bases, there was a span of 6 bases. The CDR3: CASSLGRANYGYTF. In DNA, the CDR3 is TGTGCCAGCAGCTTAGGGCGGGCTAACTATGGCTACACCTTC.

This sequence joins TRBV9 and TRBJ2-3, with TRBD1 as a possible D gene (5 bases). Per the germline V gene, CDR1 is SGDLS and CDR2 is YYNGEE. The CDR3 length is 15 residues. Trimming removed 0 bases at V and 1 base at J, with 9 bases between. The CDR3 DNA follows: TGTGCCAGCAGCGTAGAAAGGGGCGGCACAGATACGCAGTATTTT. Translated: CASSVERGGTDTQYF.

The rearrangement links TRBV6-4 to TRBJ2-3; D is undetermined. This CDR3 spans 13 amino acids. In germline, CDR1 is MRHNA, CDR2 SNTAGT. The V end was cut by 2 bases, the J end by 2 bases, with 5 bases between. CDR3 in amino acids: CASSDLDTDTQYF. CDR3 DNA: TGTGCCAGCAGTGACCTAGACACAGATACGCAGTATTTT.